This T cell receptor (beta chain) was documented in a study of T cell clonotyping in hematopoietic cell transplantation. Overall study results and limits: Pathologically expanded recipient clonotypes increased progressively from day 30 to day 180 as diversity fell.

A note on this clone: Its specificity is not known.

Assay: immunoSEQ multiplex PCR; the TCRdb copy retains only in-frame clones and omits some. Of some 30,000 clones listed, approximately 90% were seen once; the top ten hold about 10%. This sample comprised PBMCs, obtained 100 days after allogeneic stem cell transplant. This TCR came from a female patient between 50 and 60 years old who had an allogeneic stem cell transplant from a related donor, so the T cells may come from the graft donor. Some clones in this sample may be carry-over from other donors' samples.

DNA of the CDR3: TGTGCCAGCAGTTCATCCGGGACGTACGAAAAACTGTTTTTT. Protein: CASSSSGTYEKLFF. The chain has TRBV27 and TRBJ1-4; TRBD1 might be the D (5 bases). The V end was cut by 4 bases, the J end by 8 bases, with 14 bases between. This CDR3 has 14 residues. The V gene's germline CDR1 is MNHEY and CDR2 SMNVEV (reference sequence). Drawing the rest from reference TRBV27 and TRBJ1-4, the complete variable domain is EAQVTQNPRYLITVTGKKLTVTCSQNMNHEYMSWYRQDPGLGLRQIYYSMNVEVTDKGDVPEGYKVSRKEKRNFPLILESPSPNQTSLYFCASSSSGTYEKLFFGSGTQLSVL.